Listed below are T cell receptor beta chains from one sample, sequenced in a study of shared clonotypes between healthy human individuals. Using immunoSEQ multiplex PCR, the repertoire was profiled, and TCRdb retains in-frame clones only, with some absent. The top ten clones hold around 1.5% of a sample with about 980,000 clones, 70% to 85% of them seen once. What was sequenced was memory CD4+ T cells sorted from blood. Receptors were obtained from a man younger than 35 in good health. Each CDR3 is given with its conserved first and last residue. Each record gives: V gene, D gene, J gene, clone size, CDR3 DNA, CDR3 protein. The D gene is left open where the match is weak. Expanded clones get a size class; other rows say once, few or many, or leave the size out.

v_call: TRBV2; d_call: TRBD1; j_call: TRBJ1-2; clone_size: NA; cdr3_nt: TGTGCCAGCAGTGAAGGGGGACAGGGGACCCATGGCTACACCTTC; cdr3_aa: CASSEGGQGTHGYTF
v_call: TRBV11-2; d_call: TRBD1; j_call: TRBJ2-7; clone_size: NA; cdr3_nt: TGTGCCAGCAGCTTAACTCGACAGGGGGCGGGAGAGCAGTACTTC; cdr3_aa: CASSLTRQGAGEQYF
v_call: TRBV6-5; d_call: TRBD2; j_call: TRBJ2-7; clone_size: once; cdr3_nt: TGTGCCAGCAGCCCGGGACTAGCTTTCTACGAGCAGTACTTC; cdr3_aa: CASSPGLAFYEQYF
v_call: TRBV5-1; d_call: TRBD2; j_call: TRBJ2-2; clone_size: NA; cdr3_nt: TGCGCCAGCAGCTTGGACCTAGCGGGGGCCCTGAACACCGGGGAGCTGTTTTTT; cdr3_aa: CASSLDLAGALNTGELFF
v_call: TRBV7-2; d_call: NA; j_call: TRBJ1-1; clone_size: NA; cdr3_nt: TGTGCCAGCAGCTATACTTTGAACACTGAAGCTTTCTTT; cdr3_aa: CASSYTLNTEAFF
v_call: TRBV6-1; d_call: NA; j_call: TRBJ1-6; clone_size: few; cdr3_nt: TGTGCCAGCAGGGAGGACAGTAATTCACCCCTCCACTTT; cdr3_aa: CASREDSNSPLHF
v_call: TRBV25-1; d_call: TRBD1; j_call: TRBJ1-3; clone_size: NA; cdr3_nt: TGTGCCAGCAGTGACCTGACAGGGTCCGGAAACACCATATATTTT; cdr3_aa: CASSDLTGSGNTIYF
v_call: TRBV6-6; d_call: NA; j_call: TRBJ2-5; clone_size: once; cdr3_nt: TGTGCCAGCAGTTACTACGATGGGTCCCAGTACTTC; cdr3_aa: CASSYYDGSQYF
v_call: TRBV5-1; d_call: NA; j_call: TRBJ1-2; clone_size: NA; cdr3_nt: TGCGCCAGCAGCTTAGGACGGCAGGAGTTATATGGCTACACCTTC; cdr3_aa: CASSLGRQELYGYTF
v_call: TRBV18; d_call: NA; j_call: TRBJ2-3; clone_size: NA; cdr3_nt: TGTGCCAGCTCACCGGCGCGAAACACAGATACGCAGTATTTT; cdr3_aa: CASSPARNTDTQYF
v_call: TRBV7-6; d_call: TRBD1; j_call: TRBJ1-1; clone_size: NA; cdr3_nt: TGTGCCAGCAGCTTAATGACAGGGCTGGGCACTGAAGCTTTCTTT; cdr3_aa: CASSLMTGLGTEAFF
v_call: TRBV14; d_call: NA; j_call: TRBJ1-2; clone_size: NA; cdr3_nt: TGTGCCAGCAGCCAAGTTGATAGGGATCATGGCTACACCTTC; cdr3_aa: CASSQVDRDHGYTF
v_call: TRBV11-3; d_call: NA; j_call: TRBJ2-7; clone_size: NA; cdr3_nt: TGTGCCAGCAGTCCCATTTCAGGCGTAAATTCCTACGAGCAGTACTTC; cdr3_aa: CASSPISGVNSYEQYF
v_call: TRBV7-2; d_call: NA; j_call: TRBJ2-2; clone_size: NA; cdr3_nt: TGTGCCAGCAGCTTCTTTGCCGGGGAGCTGTTTTTT; cdr3_aa: CASSFFAGELFF
v_call: TRBV18; d_call: NA; j_call: TRBJ2-5; clone_size: NA; cdr3_nt: TGTGCCAGCTCACCAGGCCAGGGGGAGACCCAGTACTTC; cdr3_aa: CASSPGQGETQYF
v_call: TRBV18; d_call: TRBD1; j_call: TRBJ2-3; clone_size: NA; cdr3_nt: TGTGCCAGCTCATTGGGACAGTCTAGCACAGATACGCAGTATTTT; cdr3_aa: CASSLGQSSTDTQYF
v_call: TRBV30; d_call: NA; j_call: TRBJ2-3; clone_size: NA; cdr3_nt: TGTGCCTGGAGTGCAGACACAGATACGCAGTATTTT; cdr3_aa: CAWSADTDTQYF
v_call: TRBV9; d_call: TRBD1; j_call: TRBJ1-1; clone_size: few; cdr3_nt: TGTGCCAGCAGCGCACCGGGACAGGGGGATTTTGAAGCTTTCTTT; cdr3_aa: CASSAPGQGDFEAFF
v_call: TRBV5-6; d_call: TRBD2; j_call: TRBJ2-1; clone_size: NA; cdr3_nt: TGTGCCAGCAGCCCGAAGCTACTAGCGGGGAACTACAATGAGCAGTTCTTC; cdr3_aa: CASSPKLLAGNYNEQFF
v_call: TRBV18; d_call: NA; j_call: TRBJ2-1; clone_size: NA; cdr3_nt: TGTGCCAGCTCACAACGGCAGGGAACCTACAATGAGCAGTTCTTC; cdr3_aa: CASSQRQGTYNEQFF
v_call: TRBV19; d_call: TRBD1; j_call: TRBJ2-5; clone_size: few; cdr3_nt: TGTGCCAGTAATACAGGGGGTCTAGAGACCCAGTACTTC; cdr3_aa: CASNTGGLETQYF
v_call: TRBV13; d_call: NA; j_call: TRBJ2-2; clone_size: NA; cdr3_nt: TGTGCCAGCAGCGCCCAAGGCGGTACGAACACCGGGGAGCTGTTTTTT; cdr3_aa: CASSAQGGTNTGELFF
v_call: TRBV5-6; d_call: NA; j_call: TRBJ2-7; clone_size: NA; cdr3_nt: TGTGCCAGCAGCCCCAGGGAATACCTCGAGCAGTACTTC; cdr3_aa: CASSPREYLEQYF
v_call: TRBV6-6; d_call: NA; j_call: TRBJ1-5; clone_size: once; cdr3_nt: TGTGCCAGCAGTGGAGGGGTCCGCAATCAGCCCCAGCATTTT; cdr3_aa: CASSGGVRNQPQHF
v_call: TRBV5-1; d_call: NA; j_call: TRBJ1-2; clone_size: NA; cdr3_nt: TGCGCCAGCAGCTTGGAGCCAGAACACTACTATGGCTACACCTTC; cdr3_aa: CASSLEPEHYYGYTF
v_call: TRBV6-6; d_call: NA; j_call: TRBJ1-1; clone_size: once; cdr3_nt: TGTGCCAGCAGTTATATGGCCGGTGAAGCTTTCTTT; cdr3_aa: CASSYMAGEAFF
v_call: TRBV6-5; d_call: NA; j_call: TRBJ1-4; clone_size: NA; cdr3_nt: TGTGCCAGCAGTATGGGGGTGGTGGGTGAAAAACTGTTTTTT; cdr3_aa: CASSMGVVGEKLFF